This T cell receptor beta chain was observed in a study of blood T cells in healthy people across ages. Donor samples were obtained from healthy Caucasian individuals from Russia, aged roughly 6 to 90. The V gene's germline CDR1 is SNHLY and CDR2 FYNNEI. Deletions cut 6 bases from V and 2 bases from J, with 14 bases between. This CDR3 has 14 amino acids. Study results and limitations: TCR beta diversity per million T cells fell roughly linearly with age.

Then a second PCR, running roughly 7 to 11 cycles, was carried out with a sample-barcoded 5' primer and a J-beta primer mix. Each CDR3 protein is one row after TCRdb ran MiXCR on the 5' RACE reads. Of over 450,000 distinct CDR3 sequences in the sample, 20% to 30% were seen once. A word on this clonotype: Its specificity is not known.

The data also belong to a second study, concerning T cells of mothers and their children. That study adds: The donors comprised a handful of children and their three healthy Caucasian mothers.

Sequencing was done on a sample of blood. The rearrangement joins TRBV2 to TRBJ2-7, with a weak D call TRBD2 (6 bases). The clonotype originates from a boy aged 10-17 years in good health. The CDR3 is CASSRGRTTYEQYF. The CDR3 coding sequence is TGTGCCAGCAGCCGGGGGAGAACAACCTACGAGCAGTACTTC.